These T cell receptor beta chains were read from a single sample in a study of cytomegalovirus exposure and HLA in healthy donors. Produced via immunoSEQ multiplex PCR; TCRdb's table is partial and in-frame only. The listing contains approximately 130,000 clones. The specimen sequenced was PBMCs. All receptors derive from a woman in her fifties or sixties in good health and CMV-seronegative. The CDR3 runs from the conserved cysteine through the conserved F or W. A D gene is named only where the DNA matches it firmly.

>16|NA|TRBV25-1|TRBJ2-2
TGTGCCAGCAGTGAGGTAGGACACCCGAACACCGGGGAGCTGTTTTTT
CASSEVGHPNTGELFF
>14|NA|TRBV6-5|TRBJ1-1
TGTGCCAGCAGTTACTCTATGAGGGTGGCTGAAGCTTTCTTT
CASSYSMRVAEAFF
>13|NA|TRBV11-3|TRBJ1-3
TGTGCCTCTTCAAGGAGCTCTGGAAACACCATATATTTT
CASSRSSGNTIYF
>14|NA|TRBV11-2|TRBJ1-2
TGTGCCAGCAGCTTAGTGTCCCAGATGCACGGCTACACCTTC
CASSLVSQMHGYTF
>14|TRBD2|TRBV10-3|TRBJ2-1
TGTGCCATCAGTGACTTAGCGGGAGGCAATGAGCAGTTCTTC
CAISDLAGGNEQFF
>19|NA|TRBV6-1|TRBJ1-4
TGTGCCAGCAGTGACGGCTCTCCAGGGCCCTTTTTAACTAATGAAAAACTGTTTTTT
CASSDGSPGPFLTNEKLFF
>11|NA|TRBV20-1|TRBJ1-1
TGCAGTGCCCGTCGAGTCACTGAAGCTTTCTTT
CSARRVTEAFF
>13|TRBD1|TRBV9|TRBJ1-6
TGTGCCAGCAGCCGGACAGGGGATTCACCCCTCCACTTT
CASSRTGDSPLHF
>15|TRBD1|TRBV6-5|TRBJ2-2
TGTGCCAGCAGGACCTACAGGGGGCGCATCGGGGAGCTGTTTTTT
CASRTYRGRIGELFF
>13|NA|TRBV19|TRBJ1-5
TGTGCCAGTAGTATACAGGGCGGTCAGCCCCAGCATTTT
CASSIQGGQPQHF
>12|NA|TRBV7-8|TRBJ1-1
TGTGCCAGCAGCTTAGTCAGCACTGAAGCTTTCTTT
CASSLVSTEAFF
>14|NA|TRBV4-1|TRBJ1-1
TGCGCCAGCAGCCAAGGGAATGAGGACACTGAAGCTTTCTTT
CASSQGNEDTEAFF
>13|NA|TRBV19|TRBJ2-1
TGTGCCAGTAGTACGGTCTCCTACAATGAGCAGTTCTTC
CASSTVSYNEQFF
>15|NA|TRBV6-5|TRBJ2-1
TGTGCCAGCAGTTACTCGGAGAGGGTCTACAATGAGCAGTTCTTC
CASSYSERVYNEQFF
>12|NA|TRBV28|TRBJ1-2
TGTGCCAGCAGTTCAACAGACTATGGCTACACCTTC
CASSSTDYGYTF
>14|TRBD1|TRBV4-1|TRBJ1-6
TGCGCCAGCAGCCAGGACAGGGGATTATCACCCCTCCACTTT
CASSQDRGLSPLHF
>14|TRBD1|TRBV28|TRBJ2-3
TGTGCCAGCACCTGGACAGGGGGCGCAGATACGCAGTATTTT
CASTWTGGADTQYF
>13|TRBD1|TRBV11-3|TRBJ2-7
TGTGCCAGCAGCCGGGACAGTGCCTACGAGCAGTACTTC
CASSRDSAYEQYF
>18|TRBD2|TRBV15|TRBJ2-2
TGTGCCACCAGCAGAGTACCAGACCCTAGCGGATCCACCGGGGAGCTGTTTTTT
CATSRVPDPSGSTGELFF
>15|TRBD1|TRBV6-1|TRBJ1-6
TGTGCCAGCACCCTACAGGGGTGGGGTAGTTCACCCCTCCACTTT
CASTLQGWGSSPLHF
>15|TRBD2|TRBV7-9|TRBJ2-7
TGTGCCAGCAGCCAAAGACTAGCGGGAGGGCTCGAGCAGTACTTC
CASSQRLAGGLEQYF
>14|NA|TRBV7-9|TRBJ1-1
TGTGCCAGCAGCCCCCCGGGGTCGGGCACTGAAGCTTTCTTT
CASSPPGSGTEAFF
>15|TRBD2|TRBV7-6|TRBJ2-5
TGTGCCAGCAGACACAGCGGGGGGGCGGGAGAGACCCAGTACTTC
CASRHSGGAGETQYF
>14|TRBD1|TRBV14|TRBJ1-4
TGTGCCAGCAGCCCCCGACAGGGGACTGAAAAACTGTTTTTT
CASSPRQGTEKLFF
>12|NA|TRBV5-1|TRBJ2-1
TGCGCCAGCAGCTTAGGCGGCAATGAGCAGTTCTTC
CASSLGGNEQFF
>15|NA|TRBV6-5|TRBJ1-1
TGTGCCAGCAGTCTCCGATGGGGGGTTGGGACTGAAGCTTTCTTT
CASSLRWGVGTEAFF
>14|TRBD1|TRBV6-5|TRBJ2-7
TGTGCCAGCAGAAGGGACAGGGCTACCGGCGAGCAGTACTTC
CASRRDRATGEQYF
>13|TRBD1|TRBV7-6|TRBJ2-2
TGTGCCGCCGGGACAGGGAACACCGGGGAGCTGTTTTTT
CAAGTGNTGELFF
>14|NA|TRBV27|TRBJ1-2
TGTGCCAGCAGTCCTAGCGCGGGAAACTATGGCTACACCTTC
CASSPSAGNYGYTF
>11|NA|TRBV20-1|TRBJ2-3
TGCAGTGCTAGGGTAGTAGATACGCAGTATTTT
CSARVVDTQYF
>15|NA|TRBV7-2|TRBJ2-7
TGTGCCAGCAGTTCGCGGGGCCTCCTCTCCTACGAGCAGTACTTC
CASSSRGLLSYEQYF
>11|NA|TRBV5-6|TRBJ1-2
TGTGCCAGCAGCTTGACCGCGGGCTACACCTTC
CASSLTAGYTF
>15|NA|TRBV6-5|TRBJ1-1
TGTGCCAGCAGTTACGGCACCCCTGCGGACACTGAAGCTTTCTTT
CASSYGTPADTEAFF
>15|TRBD1|TRBV6-1|TRBJ1-5
TGTGCCAGCAGCGGACAGGGAGGGAACAATCAGCCCCAGCATTTT
CASSGQGGNNQPQHF
>19|TRBD2|TRBV5-4|TRBJ2-7
TGTGCCAGCAGCATGCCCGGGTCCCCGGGACTAGCGGGGCCCTACGAGCAGTACTTC
CASSMPGSPGLAGPYEQYF
>16|TRBD2|TRBV5-1|TRBJ2-3
TGCGCCAGCAGCCTTTCCTTAGCGGGAGGCACAGATACGCAGTATTTT
CASSLSLAGGTDTQYF
>12|TRBD1|TRBV15|TRBJ1-2
TGTGCCACCGCCCGGGACAGGGTTGGCTACACCTTC
CATARDRVGYTF
>17|TRBD2|TRBV7-9|TRBJ2-1
TGTGCCAGCAGTCACGGGACTAGCGCGAGCTCCTACAATGAGCAGTTCTTC
CASSHGTSASSYNEQFF
>15|TRBD2|TRBV10-3|TRBJ2-1
TGTGCCATCAGCCCGACTAGCGGCTCCTACAATGAGCAGTTCTTC
CAISPTSGSYNEQFF
>16|NA|TRBV27|TRBJ1-5
TGTGCCAGCAGTTTATGGGCAGACAATAGCAATCAGCCCCAGCATTTT
CASSLWADNSNQPQHF
>16|NA|TRBV5-1|TRBJ1-3
TGCGCCAGCAACATAGAAGACAGCTCGCTCGGAAACACCATATATTTT
CASNIEDSSLGNTIYF